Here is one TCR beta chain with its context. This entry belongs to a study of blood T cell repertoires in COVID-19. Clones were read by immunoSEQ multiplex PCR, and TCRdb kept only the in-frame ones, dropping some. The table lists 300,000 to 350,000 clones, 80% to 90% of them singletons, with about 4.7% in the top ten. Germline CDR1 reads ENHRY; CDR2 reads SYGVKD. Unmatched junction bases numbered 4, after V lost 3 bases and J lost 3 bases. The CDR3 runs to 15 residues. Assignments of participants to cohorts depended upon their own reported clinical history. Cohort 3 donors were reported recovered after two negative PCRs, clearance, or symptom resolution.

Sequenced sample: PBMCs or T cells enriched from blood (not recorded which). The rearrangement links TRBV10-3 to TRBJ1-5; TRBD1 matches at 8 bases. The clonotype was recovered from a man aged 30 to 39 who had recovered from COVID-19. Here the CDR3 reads CAISDRGPPNQPQHF. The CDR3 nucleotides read TGTGCCATCAGTGACAGGGGGCCCCCCAATCAGCCCCAGCATTTT.